The 28 T cell receptor beta chains in this list originate from one sample, sequenced in a study of identifying expanded T cells in peripheral blood. Here immunoSEQ multiplex PCR was the method, and the copy in TCRdb shows in-frame clones only, minus some. This table holds roughly 75,000 clones, about nine tenths found once. Sequencing was done on a sample of blood. The receptors come from a person aged 18 to 75 in good health.

The chain links TRBV18 to TRBJ1-1; 7 bases map to TRBD1. The CDR3 sequence is 16 residues long. Trimming removed 2 bases from V and 1 base from J; junction bases left unmatched: 7. CDR1 and CDR2 (germline): KGHSH, LQKENI. The CDR3 nucleotides are TGTGCCAGCTCACCATTAACCGGGACAGAGAACACTGAAGCTTTCTTT. Residues: CASSPLTGTENTEAFF. Full variable domain (missing parts from reference TRBV18 and TRBJ1-1): NAGVMQNPRHLVRRRGQEARLRCSPMKGHSHVYWYRQLPEEGLKFMVYLQKENIIDESGMPKERFSAEFPKEGPSILRIQQVVRGDSAAYFCASSPLTGTENTEAFFGQGTRLTVV.

J is TRBJ2-3 and V is TRBV7-3, with D possibly TRBD1 on 5 matching bases. This CDR3 comprises 15 residues. The germline CDR1 and CDR2 sequences are SGHTA and FQGTGA. Trimming took 4 bases from V and 1 from J, leaving 12 bases between them. The CDR3 here is CASSSRVSGTDTQYF. The CDR3 DNA is TGTGCCAGCAGCTCCAGGGTATCGGGCACAGATACGCAGTATTTT.

This clone was recorded a few times. The V call is TRBV28, the J call TRBJ1-1; D perhaps matches TRBD1 (5 bases). Trimming took off 3 bases at V and 0 bases at J, with 17 bases between the two ends. The CDR3 covers 17 residues. From germline, CDR1 is MDHEN and CDR2 SYDVKM. CDR3 protein: CASSFSRAAKMNTEAFF. The CDR3 DNA is TGTGCCAGCAGTTTTAGCAGGGCCGCAAAGATGAACACTGAAGCTTTCTTT.

This clone is medium-sized. The rearrangement joins TRBV4-2 to TRBJ1-2; D call uncertain. V was pared by 0 bases and J by 0 bases, with 5 bases between. CDR3 length: 14 residues. The germline V gene encodes CDR1 LGHNA and CDR2 YNFKEQ. CDR3 sequence reads: CASSQDQSNYGYTF. The DNA of the CDR3 is TGTGCCAGCAGCCAAGATCAATCTAACTATGGCTACACCTTC.

V gene TRBV15 combines with J gene TRBJ1-6, with TRBD1 matching 9 bases. Germline loops: CDR1 LNHNV, CDR2 YYDKDF (reference sequence). The length of the CDR3 is 13 residues. V was clipped by 5 bases and J by 7 bases; unmatched bases: 0. The CDR3, as DNA: TGTGCCACCAGCGGACAGGGGAATTCACCCCTCCACTTT. Translated, it gives CATSGQGNSPLHF. The full variable domain, its missing parts supplied by reference TRBV15 and TRBJ1-6, is DAMVIQNPRYQVTQFGKPVTLSCSQTLNHNVMYWYQQKSSQAPKLLFHYYDKDFNNEADTPDNFQSRRPNTSFCFLDIRSPGLGDTAMYLCATSGQGNSPLHFGNGTRLTVT.

The V gene is TRBV18, the J gene TRBJ2-3; D not resolved. CDR3 length equals 16 residues. Germline-derived CDR1 and CDR2 are KGHSH and LQKENI. V lost 5 bases and J lost 0, with 15 bases in between. The CDR3 nucleotides are TGTGCCAGCTCATCATTAGACCGCCCCAGCACAGATACGCAGTATTTT. It specifies CASSSLDRPSTDTQYF.

The chain couples TRBV20-1 to TRBJ2-7; D call uncertain. Germline V gene lookup returns CDR1 DFQATT and CDR2 SNEGSKA (reference sequence). The germline V and J ends were trimmed by 3 bases and 2 bases, with 5 bases remaining between them. The CDR3 extends over 11 amino acids. As DNA, the CDR3 is TGCAGTGCTAGCCAACCCTACGAGCAGTACTTC. Residues: CSASQPYEQYF.

The chain has TRBV9 and TRBJ2-7, with TRBD1 matching 8 bases. The CDR3 totals 14 residues. CDR1 is SGDLS and CDR2 is YYNGEE in the germline V gene. Trimming removed 4 bases from V and 4 bases from J; junction bases left unmatched: 7. CDR3 protein: CASSPWTGQYEQYF. The CDR3, as DNA: TGTGCCAGCAGCCCCTGGACAGGGCAATACGAGCAGTACTTC.

This rearrangement joins TRBV11-2 to TRBJ2-1; D unclear. CDR1 and CDR2 from the germline V gene are SGHAT and FQNNGV. This CDR3 spans 19 amino acids. Trimming took off 1 base at V and 3 bases at J, with 22 bases between the two ends. Here the CDR3 reads CASSLADPSPRTYYNEQFF. DNA of the CDR3: TGTGCCAGCAGCTTAGCCGATCCCAGCCCCCGCACCTACTACAATGAGCAGTTCTTC.

The table lists this clone with many counts. This chain joins TRBV19 and TRBJ1-1; D not certain. Trimming took 10 bases from V and 0 from J, leaving 9 bases between them. The CDR3 totals 12 residues. In germline, CDR1 is LNHDA, CDR2 SQIVND (reference sequence). CDR3 loop: CATQLVNTEAFF. The CDR3 DNA follows: TGTGCCACCCAATTAGTGAACACTGAAGCTTTCTTT.

This chain connects TRBV10-1 to TRBJ2-2; D possibly corresponds to TRBD2 (6 bases). Trimming took 9 bases from V and 5 from J, leaving 16 bases between them. From germline, CDR1 is WNHNN and CDR2 SYGVQD (reference sequence). This CDR3 contains 14 residues. The CDR3 protein is CASAKTSWTGELFF. CDR3 bases: TGCGCCAGTGCAAAGACTAGTTGGACCGGGGAGCTGTTTTTT.

The CDR3 protein is CASSQATGDNTDTQYF. In nucleotides, the CDR3 is TGCGCCAGCAGCCAAGCGACCGGGGATAACACAGATACGCAGTATTTT. This chain links TRBV4-3 with TRBJ2-3; TRBD2 is a possible D gene (5 bases). Trimming took 1 base from V and 2 from J, leaving 13 bases between them. The CDR3 is made up of 16 amino acids. The germline gives CDR1 LGHNA, CDR2 YSLEER.

V and J are TRBV29-1 and TRBJ1-1; 8 bases line up with TRBD1. CDR1 and CDR2 from the germline V gene are SQVTM and ANQGSEA. The length of the CDR3 is 15 residues. The ends lost 5 bases at V and 3 bases at J; junction bases unmatched: 11. The CDR3, as DNA: TGCAGCGTTTCAATCAGGATGACAGGGGACACTGAAGCTTTCTTT. It is translated as CSVSIRMTGDTEAFF.

CDR3: CSVEGGVNTEAFF. Here the CDR3 DNA reads TGCAGCGTTGAGGGGGGGGTGAACACTGAAGCTTTCTTT. The chain couples TRBV29-1 to TRBJ1-1, with a possible D match to TRBD1 (5 bases). V was pared by 3 bases and J by 0 bases, with 8 bases between. Germline loops: CDR1 SQVTM, CDR2 ANQGSEA. The CDR3 loop spans 13 amino acids.

The CDR3 loop reads CASSPGGMETQYF. The CDR3 region has the DNA TGTGCCAGCAGCCCAGGGGGGATGGAGACCCAGTACTTC. The chain is built from TRBV7-3 and TRBJ2-5, with D perhaps matching TRBD1 (7 bases). V lost 5 bases and J lost 5, with 12 bases in between. CDR3 length: 13 amino acids. The germline gives CDR1 SGHTA, CDR2 FQGTGA.

The chain is built from TRBV27 and TRBJ1-5; 8 positions match TRBD1. The CDR3 is 16 amino acids. The J segment lost 0 bases and the V segment lost 4 bases, leaving 5 bases of the junction unmatched. Germline lookup yields CDR1 MNHEY and CDR2 SMNVEV (reference sequence). CDR3 sequence: CASSSQGATSNQPQHF. The CDR3 DNA sequence: TGTGCCAGCAGTTCCCAGGGGGCAACTAGCAATCAGCCCCAGCATTTT.

The CDR3 reads CASSEGRENEQYF. CDR3 bases: TGTGCCAGCTCGGAAGGGCGGGAGAACGAGCAGTACTTC. The rearrangement uses TRBV18 and TRBJ2-7, with 7 bases fitting TRBD2. Trimming cost V 6 bases and J 5 bases; bases outside gene matches: 7. CDR3 length equals 13 residues. Per the germline V gene, CDR1 is KGHSH and CDR2 is LQKENI. Full variable domain (remainder filled in from reference TRBV18 and TRBJ2-7): NAGVMQNPRHLVRRRGQEARLRCSPMKGHSHVYWYRQLPEEGLKFMVYLQKENIIDESGMPKERFSAEFPKEGPSILRIQQVVRGDSAAYFCASSEGRENEQYFGPGTRLTVT.

The chain employs TRBV28 and TRBJ1-4; D remains ambiguous. Between the trimmed V and J ends, which lost 7 bases and 5 bases, there was a span of 20 bases. Germline V CDR1 and CDR2: MDHEN, SYDVKM. The CDR3 has 16 residues. CDR3 DNA: TGTGCCAGCAAACCCCCGGTGGGAGGACTCAATGAAAAACTGTTTTTT. It encodes CASKPPVGGLNEKLFF. Using reference TRBV28 and TRBJ1-4 for the parts outside the CDR3, the full variable domain is DVKVTQSSRYLVKRTGEKVFLECVQDMDHENMFWYRQDPGLGLRLIYFSYDVKMKEKGDIPEGYSVSREKKERFSLILESASTNQTSMYLCASKPPVGGLNEKLFFGSGTQLSVL.

The V call is TRBV5-4, the J call TRBJ2-1; 9 bases map to TRBD1. Germline CDR1 SGHNT, CDR2 YYREEE (reference sequence). V was pared by 4 bases and J by 7 bases, with 6 bases of the junction left unmatched. The length of the CDR3 is 14 residues. The CDR3 is CASSNGQGYNEQFF. Written as DNA, the CDR3 is TGTGCCAGCAGCAATGGACAGGGGTATAATGAGCAGTTCTTC.

The V call is TRBV21-1, the J call TRBJ2-5. TRBV21-1 is marked as a pseudogene. This CDR3 region has 14 residues. DNA for the CDR3: TGTGCCAGCAGCTCAGGTGGGGATGAGGAGACCCAGTACTTC. It is translated as CASSSGGDEETQYF.

The chain joins TRBV4-3 to TRBJ2-5, with 8 bases identical to TRBD1. The CDR3 runs to 14 residues. The junction had 5 bases not matched to a gene; V was cut back by 3 bases and J by 5 bases. The germline V gene encodes CDR1 LGHNA and CDR2 YSLEER. The DNA for the CDR3 is TGCGCCAGCAGCCACCAGGGGGCGCGGGAGACCCAGTACTTC. It yields the protein CASSHQGARETQYF.

In its sample, this clone was seen a few times. This sequence joins TRBV28 and TRBJ1-2, with D tentatively TRBD1 (5 bases). The ends were cut back, 7 bases at V and 5 bases at J, with 11 bases in the middle. Germline CDR1 MDHEN, CDR2 SYDVKM. CDR3 length equals 12 residues. CDR3 sequence: CASTTGEYGYTF. The CDR3 DNA sequence: TGTGCCAGCACTACGGGGGAGTATGGCTACACCTTC.

The chain joins TRBV4-2 to TRBJ2-7; D unresolved. In germline, CDR1 is LGHNA, CDR2 YNFKEQ. V lost 2 bases and J 3 bases, leaving 17 bases between the germline ends. This CDR3 spans 16 amino acids. The CDR3 protein is CASSQSNSAASYEQYF. The CDR3 coding sequence is TGTGCCAGCAGCCAATCGAATTCGGCGGCTAGCTACGAGCAGTACTTC.

The chain recombines TRBV6-5 with TRBJ2-7, with D hard to call. CDR1 and CDR2 (germline): MNHEY, SVGAGI. V was trimmed by 6 bases and J by 1 base, leaving 16 bases between them. The CDR3 is made up of 15 amino acids. CDR3 DNA: TGTGCCAGCAGCCGTCAGAGCCTAGGGTCCTACGAGCAGTACTTC. Translating gives CASSRQSLGSYEQYF.

The rearrangement joins TRBV10-2 to TRBJ2-2, with unresolved D. This CDR3 has 13 residues. The V gene lost 0 bases and the J gene lost 6 bases, with 5 bases spanning the gap. Germline V CDR1 and CDR2: WSHSY, SAAADI. The CDR3 coding sequence is TGCGCCAGCAGTGAGTCTTGGGCCGGGGAGCTGTTTTTT. Translating gives CASSESWAGELFF.

This clone was seen more than once but under ten times. The chain carries TRBV28 and TRBJ2-3; 12 nucleotides align to TRBD2. From germline, CDR1 is MDHEN and CDR2 SYDVKM. The CDR3 is 14 residues long. J was trimmed by 14 bases and V by 1 base; bases with no gene match: 7. In nucleotides, the CDR3 is TGTGCCAGCAGTTTATCCAATCTAGCGGGGGGGCCGTATTTT. Its translation is CASSLSNLAGGPYF.

The chain couples TRBV5-1 to TRBJ1-6; TRBD1 aligns across 8 bases. The CDR3 consists of 16 residues. V shed 5 bases and J 6 bases; nucleotides not matched to a gene: 10. Germline-derived CDR1 and CDR2 are SGHRS and YFSETQ. The CDR3 here is CASRTTGGPGNSPLHF. DNA of the CDR3: TGCGCCAGCAGGACTACAGGGGGACCCGGTAATTCACCCCTCCACTTT.

Only one count was recorded for this clone. The V and J genes are TRBV5-6 and TRBJ1-2, with a tentative D call TRBD1 (5 bases). The CDR3 contains 14 residues. Trimming shortened V by 4 bases and J by 3 bases, and 13 bases separated the two germline ends. The V gene's germline CDR1 is SGHDT and CDR2 YYEEEE. The CDR3 nucleotides are TGTGCCAGCAGCGCCGGGACCTTATACTATGGCTACACCTTC. It specifies CASSAGTLYYGYTF.